This TCR beta chain was identified during a study of T cell responses to AZD1222 COVID-19 vaccine. Study-wide points: Donors were chiefly white British, with a greater number of females, and clonal diversity was perhaps underestimated.

CDR1 SQVTM and CDR2 ANQGSEA come from the germline V gene. CDR3 length: 13 residues. With 5 bases removed from V and 1 base from J, the gap between germline ends came to 11 bases. Details on this clone: Its antigen is unknown.

Only in-frame clones appear in the TCRdb table, and some are missing; sequencing was by immunoSEQ multiplex PCR. Among 130,000 to 150,000 clones listed, 90% were seen once. Sequencing was performed on peripheral blood, taken on day 0 of AZD1222 vaccination. V is TRBV29-1 and J is TRBJ2-5, with D uncertain. This receptor was taken from an adult in good health. Here the CDR3 reads CSVRRAAQETQYF. CDR3 sequence (DNA): TGCAGCGTTCGTCGGGCAGCCCAAGAGACCCAGTACTTC.